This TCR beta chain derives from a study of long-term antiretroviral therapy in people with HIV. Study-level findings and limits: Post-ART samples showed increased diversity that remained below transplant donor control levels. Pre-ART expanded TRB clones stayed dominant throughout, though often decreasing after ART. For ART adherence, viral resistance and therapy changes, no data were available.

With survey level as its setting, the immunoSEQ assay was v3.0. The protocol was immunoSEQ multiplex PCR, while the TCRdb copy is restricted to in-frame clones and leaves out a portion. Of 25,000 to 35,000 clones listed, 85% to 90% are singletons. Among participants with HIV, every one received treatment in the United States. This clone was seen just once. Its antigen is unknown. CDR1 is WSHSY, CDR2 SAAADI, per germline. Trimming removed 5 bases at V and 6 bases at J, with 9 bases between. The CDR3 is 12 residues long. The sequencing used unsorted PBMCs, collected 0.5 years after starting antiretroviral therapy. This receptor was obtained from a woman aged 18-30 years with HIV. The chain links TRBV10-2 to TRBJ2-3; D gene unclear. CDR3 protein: CASSSAMDTQYF. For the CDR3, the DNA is TGCGCCAGCAGTAGCGCCATGGATACGCAGTATTTT.